Listed below are T cell receptor beta chains from one sample, sequenced in a study of cytomegalovirus exposure and HLA in healthy donors. Generated by immunoSEQ multiplex PCR, the TCRdb table keeps only in-frame clones and is missing some. The sample lists about 57,000 clones; approximately 72% were seen once. The sample consisted of PBMCs. Source of these receptors: a woman between 45 and 60 years old in good health and CMV-seronegative. Each CDR3 is given with its conserved first and last residue. The order of the fields is J gene, clone size, D gene, V gene, CDR3 protein, CDR3 DNA. D genes are given only for firm matches. Only part of the rows carry a size: once, few, many, or a class if the clone is expanded.

J gene: TRBJ1-4; clone size: -; D gene: -; V gene: TRBV21-1; CDR3 protein: CASSNGHRESSLTNEKLFF; CDR3 DNA: TGTGCCAGCAGCAATGGGCACAGGGAGTCGAGCCTGACTAATGAAAAACTGTTTTTT
J gene: TRBJ2-2; clone size: few; D gene: -; V gene: TRBV28; CDR3 protein: CASSLPGTNTGELFF; CDR3 DNA: TGTGCCAGCAGTTTGCCCGGGACGAACACCGGGGAGCTGTTTTTT
J gene: TRBJ1-2; clone size: -; D gene: -; V gene: TRBV28; CDR3 protein: CASSPGQTYGYTF; CDR3 DNA: TGTGCCAGCAGCCCCGGACAGACCTATGGCTACACCTTC
J gene: TRBJ2-1; clone size: few; D gene: TRBD2; V gene: TRBV5-5; CDR3 protein: CASSWWTSGPNEQFF; CDR3 DNA: TGTGCCAGCAGCTGGTGGACTAGCGGTCCCAATGAGCAGTTCTTC
J gene: TRBJ1-1; clone size: -; D gene: TRBD1; V gene: TRBV6-6; CDR3 protein: CASSYLGGDRTEAFF; CDR3 DNA: TGTGCCAGCAGTTACCTTGGGGGGGACAGGACTGAAGCTTTCTTT
J gene: TRBJ2-1; clone size: -; D gene: -; V gene: TRBV6-6; CDR3 protein: CATLVAASNNEQFF; CDR3 DNA: TGTGCCACCCTGGTAGCGGCCTCTAACAATGAGCAGTTCTTC
J gene: TRBJ1-5; clone size: -; D gene: -; V gene: TRBV18; CDR3 protein: CASSPLEQGNQHF; CDR3 DNA: TGTGCCAGCTCACCACTTGAGCAGGGAAATCAGCATTTT
J gene: TRBJ2-1; clone size: few; D gene: TRBD2; V gene: TRBV6-5; CDR3 protein: CASSYSGGRIGEQFF; CDR3 DNA: TGTGCCAGCAGTTACTCGGGCGGGAGGATCGGTGAGCAGTTCTTC
J gene: TRBJ2-5; clone size: -; D gene: TRBD2; V gene: TRBV9; CDR3 protein: CASSVRTSEQETQYF; CDR3 DNA: TGTGCCAGCAGCGTACGGACTAGCGAACAAGAGACCCAGTACTTC
J gene: TRBJ2-2; clone size: -; D gene: TRBD2; V gene: TRBV6-6; CDR3 protein: CASSYLDGRAGELFF; CDR3 DNA: TGTGCCAGCAGTTACCTGGACGGGAGGGCCGGGGAGCTGTTTTTT
J gene: TRBJ1-5; clone size: -; D gene: -; V gene: TRBV14; CDR3 protein: CASSQGGGVQPQHF; CDR3 DNA: TGTGCCAGCAGCCAAGGGGGGGGAGTTCAGCCCCAGCATTTT
J gene: TRBJ2-5; clone size: -; D gene: TRBD1; V gene: TRBV5-1; CDR3 protein: CASSRGQQETQYF; CDR3 DNA: TGCGCCAGCAGCCGGGGACAGCAAGAGACCCAGTACTTC
J gene: TRBJ1-1; clone size: -; D gene: -; V gene: TRBV19; CDR3 protein: CASSMLATVNTEAFF; CDR3 DNA: TGTGCCAGTAGTATGCTGGCGACAGTGAACACTGAAGCTTTCTTT
J gene: TRBJ1-1; clone size: -; D gene: TRBD1; V gene: TRBV13; CDR3 protein: CASSLTGGRVERDTEAFF; CDR3 DNA: TGTGCCAGCAGCTTGACAGGGGGAAGGGTAGAGAGGGACACTGAAGCTTTCTTT
J gene: TRBJ2-2; clone size: few; D gene: TRBD1; V gene: TRBV4-3; CDR3 protein: CASSQGQGLETGELFF; CDR3 DNA: TGCGCCAGCAGCCAGGGACAGGGGTTGGAAACCGGGGAGCTGTTTTTT
J gene: TRBJ1-3; clone size: -; D gene: -; V gene: TRBV7-9; CDR3 protein: CASSLPGGSSIGNTIYF; CDR3 DNA: TGTGCCAGCAGCTTACCGGGCGGGAGTTCGATTGGAAACACCATATATTTT
J gene: TRBJ2-6; clone size: -; D gene: TRBD2; V gene: TRBV7-3; CDR3 protein: CASSISGRVAGANVLTF; CDR3 DNA: TGTGCCAGCAGCATTAGCGGGAGAGTAGCTGGGGCCAACGTCCTGACTTTC
J gene: TRBJ2-7; clone size: -; D gene: -; V gene: TRBV29-1; CDR3 protein: CSVGREQYF; CDR3 DNA: TGCAGCGTTGGTCGCGAGCAGTACTTC
J gene: TRBJ1-1; clone size: -; D gene: -; V gene: TRBV28; CDR3 protein: CASHRGNTEAFF; CDR3 DNA: TGTGCCAGCCATAGGGGTAACACTGAAGCTTTCTTT
J gene: TRBJ1-3; clone size: medium-sized; D gene: -; V gene: TRBV2; CDR3 protein: CASRYNFGDTIYF; CDR3 DNA: TGTGCCAGCAGATACAATTTCGGAGACACCATATATTTT
J gene: TRBJ1-5; clone size: -; D gene: -; V gene: TRBV28; CDR3 protein: CASSFDQRGGGNQPQHF; CDR3 DNA: TGTGCCAGCAGTTTTGACCAAAGGGGGGGCGGCAATCAGCCCCAGCATTTT
J gene: TRBJ2-7; clone size: once; D gene: TRBD2; V gene: TRBV29-1; CDR3 protein: CSARHRLAGEQYF; CDR3 DNA: TGCAGCGCCCGACACCGACTAGCGGGTGAGCAGTACTTC
J gene: TRBJ2-3; clone size: once; D gene: -; V gene: TRBV12-5; CDR3 protein: CASGLAGLTDTQYF; CDR3 DNA: TGTGCTAGTGGTTTGGCCGGACTCACAGATACGCAGTATTTT
J gene: TRBJ2-3; clone size: -; D gene: -; V gene: TRBV6-6; CDR3 protein: CASSYPGSSTDTQYF; CDR3 DNA: TGTGCCAGCAGTTATCCGGGATCTAGCACAGATACGCAGTATTTT
J gene: TRBJ1-1; clone size: -; D gene: TRBD1; V gene: TRBV7-2; CDR3 protein: CASSIGQANTEAFF; CDR3 DNA: TGTGCCAGCAGCATAGGACAGGCGAACACTGAAGCTTTCTTT
J gene: TRBJ1-5; clone size: -; D gene: TRBD1; V gene: TRBV11-2; CDR3 protein: CASSLDRDPGVQHF; CDR3 DNA: TGTGCCAGCAGCTTGGACAGGGACCCTGGCGTCCAGCATTTT
J gene: TRBJ1-2; clone size: -; D gene: -; V gene: TRBV28; CDR3 protein: CASSSGLYGYTF; CDR3 DNA: TGTGCCAGCAGTTCGGGACTCTATGGCTACACCTTC
J gene: TRBJ2-6; clone size: few; D gene: -; V gene: TRBV5-4; CDR3 protein: CASKRTVVSSGANVLTF; CDR3 DNA: TGTGCCAGCAAGCGGACCGTTGTATCCTCTGGGGCCAACGTCCTGACTTTC
J gene: TRBJ2-1; clone size: -; D gene: TRBD2; V gene: TRBV4-2; CDR3 protein: CASSRSSGSDSYNEQFF; CDR3 DNA: TGTGCCAGCAGCCGATCCAGCGGGAGCGACTCCTACAATGAGCAGTTCTTC
J gene: TRBJ2-5; clone size: -; D gene: TRBD2; V gene: TRBV2; CDR3 protein: CASSVGTSDRRETQYF; CDR3 DNA: TGTGCCAGCAGTGTAGGGACTAGCGATCGAAGGGAGACCCAGTACTTC
J gene: TRBJ2-5; clone size: few; D gene: -; V gene: TRBV7-9; CDR3 protein: CASSSGGHQETQYF; CDR3 DNA: TGTGCCAGCAGCTCAGGAGGTCACCAAGAGACCCAGTACTTC
J gene: TRBJ1-3; clone size: -; D gene: TRBD1; V gene: TRBV18; CDR3 protein: CASSPEGQALGNTIYF; CDR3 DNA: TGTGCCAGCTCACCAGAGGGACAGGCTCTCGGAAACACCATATATTTT
J gene: TRBJ2-3; clone size: once; D gene: TRBD1; V gene: TRBV2; CDR3 protein: CASSPGTGDTDTQYF; CDR3 DNA: TGTGCCAGCAGTCCCGGGACAGGGGACACAGATACGCAGTATTTT
J gene: TRBJ1-1; clone size: once; D gene: -; V gene: TRBV19; CDR3 protein: CASSIGRNTEAFF; CDR3 DNA: TGTGCCAGTAGTATAGGGAGGAACACTGAAGCTTTCTTT
J gene: TRBJ2-1; clone size: -; D gene: TRBD2; V gene: TRBV7-6; CDR3 protein: CASSPGLAGDGEQFF; CDR3 DNA: TGTGCCAGCAGCCCGGGACTAGCGGGAGACGGTGAGCAGTTCTTC
J gene: TRBJ2-6; clone size: -; D gene: TRBD1; V gene: TRBV5-1; CDR3 protein: CASGQGGSSGANVLTF; CDR3 DNA: TGCGCCAGCGGACAGGGCGGAAGTTCTGGGGCCAACGTCCTGACTTTC
J gene: TRBJ1-5; clone size: -; D gene: -; V gene: TRBV30; CDR3 protein: CAWSLQPRSQPQHF; CDR3 DNA: TGTGCCTGGTCTCTTCAACCTAGAAGTCAGCCCCAGCATTTT
J gene: TRBJ2-2; clone size: -; D gene: -; V gene: TRBV4-3; CDR3 protein: CASSQDYPGTGELFF; CDR3 DNA: TGCGCCAGCAGCCAAGACTACCCAGGGACCGGGGAGCTGTTTTTT
J gene: TRBJ2-7; clone size: few; D gene: -; V gene: TRBV6-5; CDR3 protein: CASSTNGGSEQYF; CDR3 DNA: TGTGCCAGCAGTACTAATGGGGGGAGCGAGCAGTACTTC
J gene: TRBJ2-7; clone size: -; D gene: TRBD1; V gene: TRBV11-1; CDR3 protein: CASSLARQGIEQYF; CDR3 DNA: TGTGCCAGCAGCTTAGCTCGACAGGGGATCGAGCAGTACTTC
J gene: TRBJ2-1; clone size: few; D gene: TRBD2; V gene: TRBV28; CDR3 protein: CASSFVAGLAERAQFF; CDR3 DNA: TGTGCCAGCAGTTTCGTAGCTGGGCTAGCGGAGCGGGCGCAGTTCTTC
J gene: TRBJ1-4; clone size: -; D gene: -; V gene: TRBV19; CDR3 protein: CASSPFTNEKLFF; CDR3 DNA: TGTGCCAGTAGTCCCTTCACTAATGAAAAACTGTTTTTT
J gene: TRBJ2-7; clone size: -; D gene: TRBD2; V gene: TRBV5-1; CDR3 protein: CASSASGGATNEQYF; CDR3 DNA: TGCGCCAGCAGCGCTAGCGGGGGGGCCACCAACGAGCAGTACTTC
J gene: TRBJ2-6; clone size: -; D gene: -; V gene: TRBV5-1; CDR3 protein: CASSPISGANVLTF; CDR3 DNA: TGCGCCAGCAGCCCTATCTCTGGGGCCAACGTCCTGACTTTC
J gene: TRBJ2-5; clone size: -; D gene: TRBD2; V gene: TRBV5-1; CDR3 protein: CASSPGLASGETQYF; CDR3 DNA: TGCGCCAGCAGCCCAGGACTAGCATCAGGCGAGACCCAGTACTTC
J gene: TRBJ1-2; clone size: -; D gene: TRBD1; V gene: TRBV6-6; CDR3 protein: CASSRQGVAYGYTF; CDR3 DNA: TGTGCCAGCAGCCGACAGGGTGTGGCCTATGGCTACACCTTC
J gene: TRBJ1-1; clone size: -; D gene: -; V gene: TRBV28; CDR3 protein: CASRESRGDSEAFF; CDR3 DNA: TGTGCCAGCAGGGAGAGCAGGGGAGATTCTGAAGCTTTCTTT
J gene: TRBJ2-4; clone size: -; D gene: TRBD1; V gene: TRBV29-1; CDR3 protein: CSAGQGNIQYF; CDR3 DNA: TGCAGCGCCGGACAGGGGAACATTCAGTACTTC
J gene: TRBJ2-7; clone size: -; D gene: -; V gene: TRBV6-5; CDR3 protein: CASSYGGARRDEQYF; CDR3 DNA: TGTGCCAGCAGTTACGGGGGGGCCCGTCGGGACGAGCAGTACTTC
J gene: TRBJ2-5; clone size: -; D gene: TRBD1; V gene: TRBV18; CDR3 protein: CASSPWDRGLGEKETQYF; CDR3 DNA: TGTGCCAGCTCACCTTGGGACAGGGGATTAGGGGAAAAGGAGACCCAGTACTTC
J gene: TRBJ1-5; clone size: few; D gene: -; V gene: TRBV7-9; CDR3 protein: CASSFTGSQPQHF; CDR3 DNA: TGTGCCAGCAGCTTTACGGGGAGTCAGCCCCAGCATTTT
J gene: TRBJ2-1; clone size: -; D gene: -; V gene: TRBV6-1; CDR3 protein: CASSEARGGEQFF; CDR3 DNA: TGTGCCAGCAGTGAAGCCCGAGGAGGAGAGCAGTTCTTC
J gene: TRBJ2-7; clone size: -; D gene: TRBD1; V gene: TRBV6-5; CDR3 protein: CASRTDRLRGGEQYF; CDR3 DNA: TGTGCCAGCCGCACGGACAGGCTACGGGGTGGGGAGCAGTACTTC